These T cell receptor beta chains were read from a single sample in a study of blood T cell repertoires in COVID-19. The assay was immunoSEQ multiplex PCR, and TCRdb's table has in-frame clones only and misses some. The table shows some 220,000 clones, with roughly 80% occurring only once. Sequencing was done on a sample of peripheral blood. The receptors were gathered from a woman of 80 years or more with active or convalescent COVID-19. Each CDR3 is given with its conserved first and last residue. A D gene is named only where the DNA matches it firmly. Expanded clones are given a class, and other clones once, few, many or no size at all.

abundance	v_gene	d_gene	j_gene	CDR3nt	CDR3aa
-	TRBV5-1	TRBD2	TRBJ2-3	TGCGCCAGCAGCGCACTAGCGGGAGTTCAAGATACGCAGTATTTT	CASSALAGVQDTQYF
-	TRBV7-9	-	TRBJ2-4	TGTGCCAGCAGCCCAGGGGTAGCCAAAAACATTCAGTACTTC	CASSPGVAKNIQYF
-	TRBV2	TRBD1	TRBJ2-5	TGTGCCAGCAGTGTGACAGGGGGAATTTACCCAAAAGAGACCCAGTACTTC	CASSVTGGIYPKETQYF
-	TRBV5-1	TRBD1	TRBJ2-1	TGCGCCAGCAGCTTGGTAGGGACAGGGGTCAACAATGAGCAGTTCTTC	CASSLVGTGVNNEQFF
-	TRBV28	-	TRBJ1-5	TGTGCCAGCAGTGAAGGGGCCCGGGCAGGCAATCAGCCCCAGCATTTT	CASSEGARAGNQPQHF
-	TRBV4-3	-	TRBJ1-1	TGCGCCAGCAGCCAAGACCGACAGGTAGGGGCCACTGAAGCTTTCTTT	CASSQDRQVGATEAFF
few	TRBV24-1	-	TRBJ1-4	TGTGCCACCAGCGTACAGGGCCTACATGAAAAACTGTTTTTT	CATSVQGLHEKLFF
-	TRBV6-5	-	TRBJ1-4	TGTGCCAGCAGTCCCGGTACCTCCAATGAAAAACTGTTTTTT	CASSPGTSNEKLFF
-	TRBV6-5	-	TRBJ1-4	TGTGCCAGCAGTTACGCACAGACAACTAATGAAAAACTGTTTTTT	CASSYAQTTNEKLFF
-	TRBV11-3	-	TRBJ2-7	TGTGCCAGCAGCTTAGACAGGGGAACCCTCTACGAGCAGTACTTC	CASSLDRGTLYEQYF
once	TRBV2	TRBD1	TRBJ2-7	TGTGCCAGCACCCCGGACAGGCAGGAGCAGTACTTC	CASTPDRQEQYF
-	TRBV28	-	TRBJ1-5	TGTGCCAGCAGTTTATTGGTGGCAGGGCGAAATCAGCCCCAGCATTTT	CASSLLVAGRNQPQHF
-	TRBV29-1	-	TRBJ1-1	TGCAGCGTTGCCGGGGGACTTCCTACTGAAGCTTTCTTT	CSVAGGLPTEAFF
-	TRBV11-2	-	TRBJ1-6	TGTGCCAGCACCCTAAATAATTCACCCCTCCACTTT	CASTLNNSPLHF
-	TRBV24-1	-	TRBJ1-4	TGTGCCACCAGTGACAACAGGAGACAAGATGAAGAACTGTTTTTT	CATSDNRRQDEELFF
-	TRBV6-2/TRBV6-3	TRBD1	TRBJ1-5	TGTGCCAGCAGTTTCAGATACTCGACAGGGGGCCACAATCAGCCCCAGCATTTT	CASSFRYSTGGHNQPQHF
-	TRBV6-2/TRBV6-3	TRBD2	TRBJ2-7	TGTGCCAGCAGTTACTGGACTAGCGGCCTCTACGAGCAGTACTTC	CASSYWTSGLYEQYF
once	TRBV6-6	TRBD1	TRBJ1-2	TGTGCCAGCAGTTACTCAGGACAGGGTTACGGCTACACCTTC	CASSYSGQGYGYTF
-	TRBV11-3	TRBD1	TRBJ2-7	TGTGCCAGCAGCAAAGGACAGGGTTCCTACGAGCAGTACTTC	CASSKGQGSYEQYF
-	TRBV5-1	-	TRBJ2-7	TGCGCCAGCAGCCCGGTTGCGGGGCTCATTGCCTACGAGCAGTACTTC	CASSPVAGLIAYEQYF
-	TRBV7-9	TRBD1	TRBJ2-3	TGTGCCAGCAGCTATCGGACAGGAGAGACAGATACGCAGTATTTT	CASSYRTGETDTQYF
-	TRBV6-4	-	TRBJ1-1	TGTGCCAGCCGAAGATGGACAGAGGCGACTGAAGCTTTCTTT	CASRRWTEATEAFF
-	TRBV4-2	-	TRBJ2-3	TGTGCCAGCAGCCACTGGGGAGACAACACAGATACGCAGTATTTT	CASSHWGDNTDTQYF
-	TRBV28	-	TRBJ2-7	TGTGCCAGCAGGCCTCAGGGTAGTTCCTACGAGCAGTACTTC	CASRPQGSSYEQYF
-	TRBV5-1	-	TRBJ2-5	TGCGCCAGCAGCTTCGACAGAGGTTGGGTGGAGACCCAGTACTTC	CASSFDRGWVETQYF
-	TRBV12-3/TRBV12-4	-	TRBJ1-1	TGTGCCAGCAGTTTACAGGGGAGAGCTGAAGCTTTCTTT	CASSLQGRAEAFF
-	TRBV7-2	-	TRBJ1-5	TGTGCCAGCAGCTTAGAGGGGGATAGCAATCAGCCCCAGCATTTT	CASSLEGDSNQPQHF
-	TRBV11-3	-	TRBJ2-5	TGTGCCAGCAGCGAAGGGACTTTAGAGACCCAGTACTTC	CASSEGTLETQYF
-	TRBV7-9	TRBD2	TRBJ2-7	TGTGCCAGCAGCTTACTGGGAGGGTCCTACGAGCAGTACTTC	CASSLLGGSYEQYF